The next 32 T cell receptor beta chains were all read from a single sample in a study of blood T cells in healthy people across ages. Alongside a J-beta primer mix, a sample-barcoded 5' primer served in a second PCR lasting 7 to 11 cycles. Via MiXCR, TCRdb re-called the 5' RACE reads, giving one row per CDR3 protein. The sample holds around 520,000 distinct CDR3 sequences, 25% to 35% seen once. The sample also formed part of further work on T cells of mothers and their children.

The sequenced sample consisted of blood. Source of these receptors: a boy younger than 10 in good health.

The J gene is TRBJ1-2, the V gene TRBV11-3, with a weak D call TRBD1 (5 bases). Germline lookup yields CDR1 SGHNT and CDR2 YENEEA. With 2 bases removed from V and 7 bases from J, the gap between germline ends came to 17 bases. The CDR3 spans 15 residues. This chain's CDR3 is CASSLQGPDVSGYTF. The CDR3 nucleotides are TGTGCCAGCAGCTTACAGGGACCGGACGTAAGTGGCTACACCTTC.

This clonotype was counted many times. The V call is TRBV4-1, the J call TRBJ2-2, with TRBD1 as a possible D gene (5 bases). Germline V gene sequence: CDR1 MGHRA, CDR2 YSYEKL. Trimming removed 0 bases from V and 7 bases from J, with 12 bases in between. The CDR3 runs 15 residues. DNA for the CDR3: TGCGCCAGCAGCCAAGATATCGGGCAGGGCGGGGAGCTGTTTTTT. Its protein is CASSQDIGQGGELFF.

The J gene is TRBJ2-5, the V gene TRBV6-1, with 10 bases that match TRBD2. The J call may be faulty, since TRBJ2-1 better matches the DNA end. The CDR3 has 15 amino acids. Germline V CDR1 and CDR2: MNHNS, SASEGT. CDR3 sequence reads: CASRGGLAIPHEQFF. As DNA, the CDR3 is TGTGCCAGCAGGGGGGGACTAGCGATTCCCCATGAGCAGTTCTTC.

This chain's CDR3 is CASSEQRNTGELFF. The CDR3 DNA reads as TGTGCCAGCAGTGAACAGAGAAACACCGGGGAGCTGTTTTTT. The V call is TRBV2, the J call TRBJ2-2; D remains ambiguous. CDR1 is SNHLY and CDR2 is FYNNEI in the germline V gene. Trimming pared 2 bases from V and 2 bases from J, leaving 6 bases between. The CDR3 is 14 amino acids.

V gene TRBV4-3 combines with J gene TRBJ1-2, with D perhaps matching TRBD1 (5 bases). The V end lost 1 base, the J end lost 3 bases, and 12 bases lay between the germline ends. Germline V gene lookup returns CDR1 LGHNA and CDR2 YSLEER. The CDR3 loop spans 15 amino acids. The DNA of the CDR3 is TGCGCCAGCAGCCAAGCCCTCGGAGGGGACTATGGCTACACCTTC. Encoded protein: CASSQALGGDYGYTF.

This clonotype was seen a handful of times. The junction departs from the called germline gene at one end, perhaps through a read error. The chain has TRBV18 and TRBJ2-3; weak D call: TRBD2 (5 bases). The CDR3 loop spans 12 amino acids. CDR1 KGHSH and CDR2 LQKENI come from the germline V gene. CDR3 sequence: CASSQFGDMQYF. In DNA form, the CDR3 reads TGTGCCAGCTCACAGTTCGGGGATATGCAGTATTTT. Complete variable domain (other parts from reference TRBV18 and TRBJ2-3): NAGVMQNPRHLVRRRGQEARLRCSPMKGHSHVYWYRQLPEEGLKFMVYLQKENIIDESGMPKERFSAEFPKEGPSILRIQQVVRGDSAAYFCASSQFGDMQYFGPGTRLTVL.

There are a few counts of this clonotype. CDR3: CASTLWGDRTDTQYF. The CDR3 nucleotides read TGCGCCAGCACCCTCTGGGGGGATCGCACAGATACGCAGTATTTT. The rearrangement joins TRBV5-1 to TRBJ2-3; the D gene is possibly TRBD2 (6 bases). The CDR3 has 15 amino acids. Germline V CDR1 and CDR2: SGHRS, YFSETQ. Trimming pared 6 bases from V and 1 base from J, leaving 15 bases between.

In this sample, this clonotype turned up a few times. The chain carries TRBV7-9 and TRBJ2-3, with D hard to call. CDR3 length: 18 amino acids. With 5 bases removed from V and 2 bases from J, the gap between germline ends came to 23 bases. The germline gives CDR1 SEHNR, CDR2 FQNEAQ (reference sequence). The CDR3 protein is CASSQAPTGGEFTDTQYF. Here the CDR3 DNA reads TGTGCCAGCAGCCAGGCCCCTACTGGCGGAGAATTCACAGATACGCAGTATTTT.

In its sample, this clonotype was seen a few times. The rearrangement uses TRBV5-8 and TRBJ1-1; D is unresolved. The CDR3 totals 13 residues. V gave up 4 bases and J gave up 4 bases, with 11 bases separating them. From germline, CDR1 is SGHTS and CDR2 YDEGEE. The CDR3 here is CASSVPGVTEAFF. CDR3 DNA sequence: TGTGCCAGCAGCGTGCCTGGGGTCACTGAAGCTTTCTTT.

This clonotype was recorded a few times. The rearrangement links TRBV11-2 to TRBJ1-6; D remains ambiguous. The germline V gene has CDR1 SGHAT and CDR2 FQNNGV. The CDR3 loop spans 17 amino acids. V was pared by 3 bases and J by 0 bases, with 12 bases between. CDR3 loop: CASSFVSYHSYNSPLHF. In DNA, the CDR3 is TGTGCCAGCAGCTTTGTGAGCTACCACTCCTATAATTCACCCCTCCACTTT. The full variable domain, in which reference TRBV11-2 and TRBJ1-6 provide the parts outside the CDR3, is EAGVAQSPRYKIIEKRQSVAFWCNPISGHATLYWYQQILGQGPKLLIQFQNNGVVDDSQLPKDRFSAERLKGVDSTLKIQPAKLEDSAVYLCASSFVSYHSYNSPLHFGNGTRLTVT.

This clonotype showed up just a few times. The rearrangement joins TRBV7-9 to TRBJ2-1, with D possibly being TRBD1 (5 bases). The CDR3 is 14 amino acids. Germline V lookup: CDR1 SEHNR, CDR2 FQNEAQ (reference sequence). V lost 1 base to trimming and J lost 7 bases, with 11 bases between them. In DNA, the CDR3 is TGTGCCAGCAGCTTAGGGGGCATGTTTAATGAGCAGTTCTTC. This sequence encodes CASSLGGMFNEQFF.

The chain recombines TRBV29-1 with TRBJ1-1; TRBD1 agrees at 10 bases. The V segment lost 6 bases and the J segment 0 bases; nucleotides outside the gene matches: 7. This CDR3 is built from 15 residues. Germline V gene data show CDR1 as SQVTM and CDR2 as ANQGSEA. CDR3 in DNA: TGCAGCGTCACGACAGGGGGCTGGGTGAACACTGAAGCTTTCTTT. Amino acids: CSVTTGGWVNTEAFF.

The gene calls are TRBV29-1 and TRBJ2-7; maybe TRBD1 (6 bases). V lost 6 bases, J lost 6 bases, and 18 bases lay in between. The CDR3 has 13 residues. Germline assignment: CDR1 SQVTM and CDR2 ANQGSEA. The CDR3 reads CSVLGAGSGEQYF. CDR3 DNA sequence: TGCAGCGTATTGGGGGCAGGGAGCGGCGAGCAGTACTTC.

The chain couples TRBV29-1 to TRBJ2-1, with D uncertain. The CDR3 extends over 14 amino acids. The V end lost 0 bases, the J end lost 5 bases, and 11 bases lay between the germline ends. Germline V gives CDR1 SQVTM, CDR2 ANQGSEA. The CDR3 region is CSVEDLWPNNEQFF. CDR3 bases: TGCAGCGTTGAAGATCTTTGGCCTAACAATGAGCAGTTCTTC.

The V call is TRBV7-2, the J call TRBJ1-2, with a possible D match to TRBD1 (5 bases). The V gene's germline CDR1 is SGHTA and CDR2 FQGNSA. The CDR3 runs 15 residues. V lost 5 bases to trimming and J lost 8 bases, with 21 bases between them. The CDR3 loop is CASSPRISGRGGYTF. CDR3 nucleotide sequence: TGTGCCAGCAGCCCCCGGATCTCAGGTCGGGGGGGCTACACCTTC.

CDR3 loop: CASSLVRDMNTEAFF. CDR3 nucleotide sequence: TGTGCCAGCAGCTTAGTTCGGGATATGAACACTGAAGCTTTCTTT. The V and J genes are TRBV7-6 and TRBJ1-1; D unclear. Germline V gene lookup returns CDR1 SGHVS and CDR2 FNYEAQ. There are 15 residues in the CDR3. With 1 base removed from V and 0 bases from J, the gap between germline ends came to 9 bases. Supplemented by reference TRBV7-6 and TRBJ1-1, the full variable domain reads GAGVSQSPRYKVTKRGQDVALRCDPISGHVSLYWYRQALGQGPEFLTYFNYEAQQDKSGLPNDRFSAERPEGSISTLTIQRTEQRDSAMYRCASSLVRDMNTEAFFGQGTRLTVV.

The V and J genes are TRBV29-1 and TRBJ2-6; tentatively, D is TRBD2 (6 bases). Germline assignment: CDR1 SQVTM and CDR2 ANQGSEA. V lost 3 bases and J 0 bases, leaving 12 bases between the germline ends. The CDR3 covers 16 residues. The CDR3 DNA follows: TGCAGCGTTGAGACGGGGGATGACTCTGGGGCCAACGTCCTGACTTTC. This codes for CSVETGDDSGANVLTF. Full variable domain (rest looked up from reference TRBV29-1 and TRBJ2-6): SAVISQKPSRDICQRGTSLTIQCQVDSQVTMMFWYRQQPGQSLTLIATANQGSEATYESGFVIDKFPISRPNLTFSTLTVSNMSPEDSSIYLCSVETGDDSGANVLTFGAGSRLTVL.

The chain links TRBV5-1 to TRBJ2-1, with D possibly called TRBD1 or TRBD2 (5 bases each). TRBJ2-7 explains the end of the DNA better; the J call may be wrong. Germline V gene sequence: CDR1 SGHRS, CDR2 YFSETQ. CDR3 length equals 14 residues. CDR3 sequence reads: CASSPWDVSYEQYF. The DNA for the CDR3 is TGCGCCAGCAGCCCGTGGGACGTTTCCTACGAGCAGTACTTC.

The chain links TRBV11-2 to TRBJ1-3, with 7 bases fitting TRBD1. From germline, CDR1 is SGHAT and CDR2 FQNNGV. With V trimmed by 5 bases and J by 4 bases, 11 bases remained unmatched. There are 16 residues in the CDR3. The CDR3 region has the DNA TGTGCCAGCAGCCTCTACAGGGGTCGGTCGGGAAACACCATATATTTT. Amino acids: CASSLYRGRSGNTIYF.

This clonotype was counted a few times. The V and J genes are TRBV6-5 and TRBJ2-7; no clear D gene. This CDR3 contains 13 residues. Per germline, CDR1 MNHEY and CDR2 SVGAGI. The V and J ends lost 0 bases and 4 bases respectively, with 7 bases between them. CDR3 bases: TGTGCCAGCAGTTACTCGCCAGAATACGAGCAGTACTTC. Its protein product is CASSYSPEYEQYF.

The chain joins TRBV2 to TRBJ2-2; 12 bases agree with TRBD2. The CDR3 spans 16 residues. Germline CDR1 reads SNHLY; CDR2 reads FYNNEI. Losses at the gene ends were 1 base for V and 3 bases for J; bases not matched to a gene: 0. The CDR3 bases are TGTGCCAGCAGTGAAGGACTAGCGGGAGACACCGGGGAGCTGTTTTTT. This encodes CASSEGLAGDTGELFF.

The V call is TRBV27, the J call TRBJ2-4, with 8 bases that match TRBD1. V shed 3 bases, J shed 0 bases, and the junction held 4 bases outside the gene matches. Germline V gives CDR1 MNHEY, CDR2 SMNVEV (reference sequence). The CDR3 spans 16 residues. This CDR3 is CASSLDRVGAKNIQYF. In DNA form, the CDR3 reads TGTGCCAGCAGTTTGGACAGGGTGGGAGCCAAAAACATTCAGTACTTC.

The chain links TRBV3-1 to TRBJ1-2, with unresolved D. Trimming removed 7 bases from V and 8 bases from J, with 11 bases in between. The CDR3 has 11 residues. CDR1 is LGHDT and CDR2 is YNNKEL in the germline V gene (reference sequence). CDR3 sequence: CASKSLEGYTF. The CDR3 bases are TGTGCCAGCAAAAGTTTGGAAGGCTACACCTTC.

The chain recombines TRBV3-1 with TRBJ2-5, with TRBD2 identical over 7 bases. With 4 bases clipped from V and 1 base from J, the junction kept 6 bases outside the gene matches. The CDR3 contains 15 residues. CDR1 is LGHDT, CDR2 YNNKEL, per germline (reference sequence). The CDR3 nucleotides read TGTGCCAGCAGCCGGCGGGGGATAGGCCAAGAGACCCAGTACTTC. It translates to CASSRRGIGQETQYF.

This chain connects TRBV7-9 to TRBJ2-2; D is undetermined. Germline loops: CDR1 SEHNR, CDR2 FQNEAQ (reference sequence). The CDR3 covers 16 residues. V gave up 4 bases and J gave up 1 base, with 13 bases separating them. CDR3 sequence: CASSSPRTVNTGELFF. The CDR3 DNA follows: TGTGCCAGCAGCTCCCCCCGGACGGTGAACACCGGGGAGCTGTTTTTT. The full variable domain, in which reference TRBV7-9 and TRBJ2-2 provide the parts outside the CDR3, is DTGVSQNPRHKITKRGQNVTFRCDPISEHNRLYWYRQTLGQGPEFLTYFQNEAQLEKSRLLSDRFSAERPKGSFSTLEIQRTEQGDSAMYLCASSSPRTVNTGELFFGEGSRLTVL.

The rearrangement joins TRBV10-3 to TRBJ2-2, with TRBD2 identical over 7 bases. Germline loops: CDR1 ENHRY, CDR2 SYGVKD. This CDR3 contains 16 residues. The V and J ends lost 10 bases and 2 bases, in that order; junction bases with no gene match: 13. The CDR3 bases are TGTGCCACTCAGCGGGAACGGCTCAATAACACCGGGGAGCTGTTTTTT. Translating it yields CATQRERLNNTGELFF.

V usage is TRBV12-3 or TRBV12-4 and J usage is TRBJ1-4; 7 positions match TRBD1. CDR3 length: 14 amino acids. Losses at the gene ends were 6 bases for V and 6 bases for J; bases not matched to a gene: 7. The CDR3 sequence: CASSERGLYEKLFF. The CDR3 coding sequence is TGTGCCAGCAGCGAGAGGGGGCTATATGAAAAACTGTTTTTT.

There are many counts of this clonotype. The chain employs TRBV5-5 and TRBJ2-1, with a weak D call TRBD1 (6 bases). V shed 0 bases and J shed 4 bases, with 11 bases lying between them. The V gene's germline CDR1 is SGHKS and CDR2 YYEKEE (reference sequence). The length of the CDR3 is 15 residues. CDR3 region: CASSLDRVGYNEQFF. In DNA, the CDR3 is TGTGCCAGCAGCTTGGACAGGGTGGGATACAATGAGCAGTTCTTC.

This chain links TRBV4-2 with TRBJ2-7; D is perhaps TRBD2 (6 bases). CDR1 and CDR2 from the germline V gene are LGHNA and YNFKEQ. The V and J ends lost 8 bases and 1 base respectively, with 12 bases between them. This CDR3 comprises 13 residues. CDR3 in amino acids: CASQGTLSYEQYF. DNA for the CDR3: TGTGCCAGCCAAGGGACTTTATCCTACGAGCAGTACTTC.

This clonotype has just one count. The CDR3 region is CASSFGPLSYGYTF. As DNA, the CDR3 is TGTGCCAGCAGTTTCGGCCCCCTTAGCTATGGCTACACCTTC. The J gene is TRBJ1-2, the V gene TRBV27; no reliable D call. The CDR3 covers 14 residues. V lost 3 bases and J lost 4, with 12 bases in between. CDR1 is MNHEY, CDR2 SMNVEV, per germline (reference sequence).

This rearrangement joins TRBV10-3 to TRBJ1-1, with a tentative D call TRBD1 (5 bases). Germline V lookup: CDR1 ENHRY, CDR2 SYGVKD. The CDR3 totals 14 residues. The germline V and J ends were trimmed by 4 bases and 0 bases, with 9 bases remaining between them. The CDR3 sequence is CAISVGEMNTEAFF. The CDR3 region has the DNA TGTGCCATCAGTGTAGGGGAAATGAACACTGAAGCTTTCTTT.

J is TRBJ2-5 and V is TRBV4-2; weak D call: TRBD2 (6 bases). Deletions cut 1 base from V and 2 bases from J, with 14 bases between. There are 16 residues in the CDR3. Germline V gives CDR1 LGHNA, CDR2 YNFKEQ. This CDR3 reads CASSQVGGDLQETQYF. DNA for the CDR3: TGTGCCAGCAGCCAAGTGGGGGGAGACCTACAAGAGACCCAGTACTTC.